This TCR beta chain is from a study of blood T cell repertoires in COVID-19 (dated by TCRdb to 2020 to 2022). About the study as a whole: Collaborator samples came from the United States, Italy and Spain and covered acute and convalescent phases of COVID-19. Deeply sampled blood TCRbeta repertoires from subjects exposed to, actively infected with, or recovered from COVID-19 were included in the dataset. The repertoires were released in a freely available public database meant as a resource for research on the immune response to SARS-CoV-2. Sample metadata almost always included a de-identified subject ID, COVID-19 status, age in years and sex. Where available, HLA class I and class II types were obtained from metadata supplied by the sample provider rather than from assay-based typing. The samples were drawn from the first 160 participants of the ongoing ImmuneRACE study and from some 1,300 subjects provided by 6 global collaborators. The material from the prospective study consisted of cDNA or gDNA derived from T cells, B-cell-depleted T cells, or PBMCs. Study-wide conclusions, independent of this receptor: The amount of clinical and demographic metadata varied by source and participant and was provided uncurated.

Each collaborating institution followed its own protocols to collect whole blood in K2EDTA tubes. For TCRbeta analysis, collaborators shipped samples in one of three forms: frozen whole blood, isolated PBMCs, or DNA extracted from either of those sample types. The immunoSEQ Assay, a bias-controlled multiplex PCR, was used to amplify TCRbeta CDR3 regions from genomic DNA. The study's processing was this. The number of nucleated cells in each sample was estimated by amplification of reference gene primers within the assay. To quantify the absolute abundance of each unique TCRbeta CDR3 rearrangement, sequence reads were collapsed and filtered. For each sample, productive Simpson clonality was calculated as the square root of Simpson's diversity index across productive rearrangements. TCRdb provides this immuneACCESS table in a form limited to in-frame rearrangements. Some clones are lacking; in checked studies, under half of them reflect an unresolved V gene, and why the rest are absent is not known. Clonal size and the V and J genes are those of that table, whereas D and trimming came from the DNA. The sample table contains 250,000 or so clones; only one count was recorded for approximately 80% of them. The ten largest clonotypes hold less than 3.5% of the sample.

Including cysteine and phenylalanine, the CDR3 has 16 amino acids. Only the CDR3 region is kept as DNA, spanning 48 bases read in frame from base 1. From a lookup of the germline V gene (reference sequence), CDR1 and CDR2 are LNHNV and YYDKDF. For this chain, trimming is 1 base at the V end and 9 bases at the J end, and the number of junction bases without a gene match is 6. As regards this clone: The antigen this receptor binds is unknown. No base quality values were provided; no much bigger clone lies one nucleotide off.

This TCR was sampled from a woman aged 18-30 years with acute or convalescent COVID-19. The rearrangement combines TRBV15 with TRBJ2-1; the central 13 bases match TRBD2. The sample was peripheral blood. The bases are TGTGCCACCAGCAGAGCAAGGACTAGCGGGAGTGGTGAGCAGTTCTTC. It codes for CATSRARTSGSGEQFF.